Listed here is a single T cell receptor (beta chain). This sample stems from a study of cytomegalovirus exposure and HLA in healthy donors. This PCR relied on a set of 60 Vbeta primers and 13 Jbeta primers. Libraries were prepared by immunoSEQ multiplex PCR; TCRdb keeps only in-frame clonotypes and omits some of them. Found here are about 150,000 clones, around 84% of them singletons; the top ten hold more than 2%. Healthy people donating bone marrow made up the donors. The CDR3 totals 14 residues. V dropped 7 bases and J dropped 1; count of bases not matched to a gene: 8. Germline V gene lookup returns CDR1 SGHRS and CDR2 YFSETQ.

The gene calls are TRBV5-1 and TRBJ2-7; 7 positions agree with TRBD1. The sample was PBMCs. The clonotype originates from a woman aged 18-29 years in good health and CMV-seronegative. CDR3 protein: CASSRDSDSYEQYF. The DNA of the CDR3 is TGCGCCAGCTCCCGGGACAGCGATTCCTACGAGCAGTACTTC.